The 30 T cell receptor beta chains below all came from one sample that was sequenced in a study of shared clonotypes between healthy human individuals. Clones were read by immunoSEQ multiplex PCR, and TCRdb kept only the in-frame ones, dropping some. The data contain about 1.1 million clones, approximately 77% of them singletons. Sequenced sample: memory CD4+ T cells from PBMCs. Subset reported: CD45RA-negative fraction. The receptor source for this set is a man aged 18 to 35 in good health. Some clones in this sample may be carry-over from other donors' samples.

The chain recombines TRBV19 with TRBJ1-2; 7 bases are shared with TRBD1. J lost 4 bases, V lost 7 bases, and 12 bases had no gene match. The CDR3 has 15 residues. Germline CDR1 LNHDA, CDR2 SQIVND (reference sequence). DNA of the CDR3: TGTGCCAGTACACCAGGGGGGAAAATTTCCTATGGCTACACCTTC. It yields the protein CASTPGGKISYGYTF.

This chain links TRBV6-6 with TRBJ2-2; possible D gene TRBD2, 6 bases. The CDR3 has 15 residues. Germline-derived CDR1 and CDR2 are MNHNY and SVGAGI (reference sequence). The V end was cut by 6 bases, the J end by 3 bases, with 14 bases between. CDR3 sequence: CASSLRGLDTGELFF. In DNA form, the CDR3 reads TGTGCCAGCAGCCTCCGGGGGTTGGACACCGGGGAGCTGTTTTTT.

The V gene is TRBV29-1, the J gene TRBJ2-1, with 7 bases matching TRBD2. J gave up 1 base and V 3 bases, and 3 bases lay outside the gene matches. CDR3 size: 14 residues. The germline gives CDR1 SQVTM, CDR2 ANQGSEA. The CDR3 nucleotides read TGCAGCGTTGATAAGGGAGGGTCCTACAATGAGCAGTTCTTC. This sequence encodes CSVDKGGSYNEQFF.

V and J are TRBV6-5 and TRBJ2-5; D may match TRBD1 or TRBD2 (5 bases each). The germline V and J ends were trimmed by 5 bases and 5 bases, with 15 bases remaining between them. The CDR3 covers 14 residues. The germline V gene has CDR1 MNHEY and CDR2 SVGAGI. Here the CDR3 DNA reads TGTGCCAGCAGTCAACGCCCGGGGCCGGAGACCCAGTACTTC. Translating gives CASSQRPGPETQYF.

This clone was picked up a small number of times. CDR3 sequence: CSVGPTGEREKLFF. The CDR3 coding sequence is TGCAGCGTTGGACCGACAGGGGAGAGGGAAAAACTGTTTTTT. V is TRBV29-1 and J is TRBJ1-4; 8 nucleotides align to TRBD1. CDR1 SQVTM and CDR2 ANQGSEA come from the germline V gene. With V trimmed by 4 bases and J by 8 bases, 9 bases remained unmatched. This CDR3 is built from 14 residues.

J is TRBJ1-2 and V is TRBV5-1, with 7 bases fitting TRBD1. Germline V gives CDR1 SGHRS, CDR2 YFSETQ. The length of the CDR3 is 18 residues. V was pared by 1 base and J by 5 bases, with 17 bases of the junction left unmatched. This CDR3 is CASSLYSGQTPSWYGYTF. The CDR3 nucleotides read TGCGCCAGCAGCTTGTATTCGGGACAGACCCCTTCTTGGTATGGCTACACCTTC.

About this clone: Being one base from a much bigger clone, this may be a read error. This chain uses TRBV11-2 with TRBJ2-5, with a weak D call TRBD2 (6 bases). Germline V gene sequence: CDR1 SGHAT, CDR2 FQNNGV. The CDR3 spans 17 residues. CDR3 nucleotides: TGTGCCAGCAGCTCACGACACCGGGACTTCTCGGGAGAGGCCCAGTACTTC. Its translation is CASSSRHRDFSGEAQYF. The variable domain in full, completed from reference TRBV11-2 and TRBJ2-5, reads EAGVAQSPRYKIIEKRQSVAFWCNPISGHATLYWYQQILGQGPKLLIQFQNNGVVDDSQLPKDRFSAERLKGVDSTLKIQPAKLEDSAVYLCASSSRHRDFSGEAQYFGPGTRLLVL.

This chain connects TRBV28 to TRBJ1-1; TRBD1 matches at 9 bases. Germline V lookup: CDR1 MDHEN, CDR2 SYDVKM. There are 14 residues in the CDR3. V was pared by 6 bases and J by 3 bases, with 5 bases of the junction left unmatched. CDR3 sequence (DNA): TGTGCCAGCAGGTTACAGGGGGCGGACACTGAAGCTTTCTTT. This codes for CASRLQGADTEAFF.

The chain employs TRBV12-2 and TRBJ2-5; the DNA was not compared with TRBD1, the D call given in the table. The DNA end is a closer match to TRBJ2-7, so the J assignment may be wrong. TRBV12-2 counts as a pseudogene. The CDR3 has 17 amino acids. The CDR3 loop reads CASPLSRVGTDSYEQYF. The CDR3, as DNA: TGTGCAAGTCCCCTCTCTCGGGTCGGGACAGACTCCTACGAGCAGTACTTC.

The genes are TRBV5-4 and TRBJ2-2; D is perhaps TRBD1 or TRBD2 (5 bases each). The CDR3 consists of 16 residues. The V and J ends lost 4 bases and 6 bases respectively, with 19 bases between them. The germline gives CDR1 SGHNT, CDR2 YYREEE (reference sequence). CDR3 bases: TGTGCCAGCAGCCAAAGGGGACGAGCGCCAGCCGGGGAGCTGTTTTTT. It codes for CASSQRGRAPAGELFF.

As regards this clone: One end of the junction is discordant with germline, which a read error may explain. The genes are TRBV27 and TRBJ2-7; D may be TRBD2 (5 bases). Germline V gene lookup returns CDR1 MNHEY and CDR2 SMNVEV (reference sequence). The CDR3 totals 15 residues. The CDR3 DNA follows: TGTGCCAGCAGTTTTGAGAGGGCCGGTGATTACGAACAGTACTTC. It translates to CASSFERAGDYEQYF.

The CDR3 loop is CASSLDPGGSRGELFF. DNA of the CDR3: TGTGCCAGCAGCTTAGATCCGGGAGGGAGTCGTGGGGAGCTGTTTTTT. The chain has TRBV11-2 and TRBJ2-2, with 8 bases fitting TRBD2. The germline V gene encodes CDR1 SGHAT and CDR2 FQNNGV. The V segment lost 0 bases and the J segment 8 bases; nucleotides outside the gene matches: 8. This CDR3 has 16 residues.

This clone came up a few times. The chain couples TRBV20-1 to TRBJ1-2, with D maybe TRBD1 (5 bases). The CDR3 runs to 11 residues. Looked up from germline, CDR1 is DFQATT and CDR2 is SNEGSKA (reference sequence). CDR3 residues: CRVYAGNGYTF. The DNA for the CDR3 is TGCAGGGTCTATGCAGGGAATGGCTACACCTTC.

The rearrangement joins TRBV7-2 to TRBJ2-7, with 7 nucleotides matching TRBD2. This CDR3 spans 14 amino acids. V trimming: 4 bases; J trimming: 6 bases; junction bases outside the gene matches: 9. Looked up from germline, CDR1 is SGHTA and CDR2 is FQGNSA. This CDR3 is CASSSPTSMVEQYF. DNA of the CDR3: TGTGCCAGCAGCTCCCCGACTAGCATGGTCGAGCAGTACTTC.

The CDR3 here is CASSPYAGFTGELFF. CDR3 in DNA: TGTGCCAGCAGCCCCTATGCGGGATTTACCGGGGAGCTGTTTTTT. J is TRBJ2-2 and V is TRBV7-2, with D possibly TRBD2 on 6 matching bases. Trimming cost V 5 bases and J 5 bases, with 15 bases left between them. The CDR3 covers 15 residues. Germline V lookup: CDR1 SGHTA, CDR2 FQGNSA.

The V gene is TRBV6-1, the J gene TRBJ2-7; 10 nucleotides line up with TRBD2. J lost 9 bases, V lost 5 bases, and 7 bases had no gene match. This CDR3 has 13 amino acids. CDR1 and CDR2 from the germline V gene are MNHNS and SASEGT. CDR3 residues: CASSTGLAATQYF. CDR3 DNA sequence: TGTGCCAGCAGTACAGGACTAGCGGCAACGCAGTACTTC.

The CDR3 region has the DNA TGTGCCAGCAGCCCCGTTTGGGTGGGCACAGATACGCAGTATTTT. Translated: CASSPVWVGTDTQYF. The chain couples TRBV7-2 to TRBJ2-3; D gene ambiguous. Trimming took 5 bases from V and 1 from J, leaving 13 bases between them. The germline CDR1 and CDR2 sequences are SGHTA and FQGNSA. This CDR3 is built from 15 residues.

The chain links TRBV7-9 to TRBJ2-2; no clear D gene. The germline V and J ends were trimmed by 5 bases and 8 bases, with 9 bases remaining between them. The CDR3 consists of 12 residues. Germline assignment: CDR1 SEHNR and CDR2 FQNEAQ (reference sequence). The CDR3 sequence is CASSRTRGELFF. DNA for the CDR3: TGTGCCAGCAGCAGGACCCGGGGGGAGCTGTTTTTT.

Written as DNA, the CDR3 is TGTGCCAGCAGTTTCAGGGGACCGGACACTGAAGCTTTCTTT. Translated, it gives CASSFRGPDTEAFF. The chain carries TRBV6-6 and TRBJ1-1, with a weak D call TRBD1 (6 bases). Germline CDR1 and CDR2: MNHNY and SVGAGI (reference sequence). The CDR3 extends over 14 amino acids. Trimming cost V 4 bases and J 3 bases, with 12 bases left between them.

The chain couples TRBV5-6 to TRBJ1-2, with TRBD1 as a possible D gene (6 bases). Per germline, CDR1 SGHDT and CDR2 YYEEEE. The CDR3 sequence is 12 residues long. The V gene lost 4 bases and the J gene lost 5 bases, with 9 bases spanning the gap. This chain's CDR3 is CASSSTGYGYTF. The CDR3 DNA reads TGTGCCAGCAGCAGTACAGGGTATGGCTACACCTTC.

Regarding this clone: A read error may account for a junction end that differs from germline. The sample carries other DNA sequences with the same CDR3. The V and J genes are TRBV5-1 and TRBJ1-2; no definite D call. Germline assignment: CDR1 SGHRS and CDR2 YFSETQ. The CDR3 spans 14 residues. The CDR3 sequence: CASSSGSTNYGYTF. Here the CDR3 DNA reads TGCGCCAGCAGTTCGGGCTCCACTAACTATGGTTACACCTTC.

The chain uses TRBV11-1 and TRBJ2-2, with D perhaps TRBD2 (6 bases). The CDR3 runs to 14 residues. Germline V gives CDR1 SGHAT, CDR2 FQDESV (reference sequence). The germline V and J ends were trimmed by 5 bases and 1 base, with 8 bases remaining between them. The CDR3: CASSRELNTGELFF. The CDR3 DNA sequence: TGTGCCAGCAGCCGGGAGCTGAACACCGGGGAGCTGTTTTTT.

The J gene is TRBJ2-2, the V gene TRBV7-3; TRBD2 is a possible D gene (6 bases). Trimming pared 2 bases from V and 1 base from J, leaving 14 bases between. The germline V gene has CDR1 SGHTA and CDR2 FQGTGA. This CDR3 has 17 amino acids. The CDR3 sequence is CASSLSGGDWNTGELFF. The CDR3 bases are TGTGCCAGCAGCTTATCGGGCGGGGACTGGAACACCGGGGAGCTGTTTTTT. The variable domain in full, with the rest retrieved from reference TRBV7-3 and TRBJ2-2, is GAGVSQTPSNKVTEKGKYVELRCDPISGHTALYWYRQSLGQGPEFLIYFQGTGAADDSGLPNDRFFAVRPEGSVSTLKIQRTERGDSAVYLCASSLSGGDWNTGELFFGEGSRLTVL.

V usage is TRBV15 and J usage is TRBJ2-3, with 7 positions matching TRBD2. J was trimmed by 2 bases and V by 0 bases; bases with no gene match: 5. The CDR3 covers 16 residues. Germline lookup yields CDR1 LNHNV and CDR2 YYDKDF (reference sequence). The CDR3 spells CATSRDARGNTDTQYF. CDR3 bases: TGTGCCACCAGCAGAGATGCGCGGGGGAACACAGATACGCAGTATTTT.

This sequence joins TRBV7-3 and TRBJ2-5, with D uncertain. The CDR3 is made up of 13 amino acids. Germline loops: CDR1 SGHTA, CDR2 FQGTGA. The V gene lost 3 bases and the J gene lost 5 bases, with 10 bases spanning the gap. The CDR3 here is CASSLSVFETQYF. DNA of the CDR3: TGTGCCAGCAGCTTGTCAGTATTCGAGACCCAGTACTTC.

For the CDR3, the DNA is TGTGCCAGCAGCGACCCTTTTGGACAGGGGCCGCCTCAACTGTTTTTT. Its translation: CASSDPFGQGPPQLFF. This sequence joins TRBV9 and TRBJ1-4; 9 positions agree with TRBD1. V shed 3 bases and J 12 bases; nucleotides not matched to a gene: 15. CDR1 is SGDLS and CDR2 is YYNGEE in the germline V gene. The length of the CDR3 is 16 residues.

The V gene is TRBV7-2, the J gene TRBJ2-7; weak D call: TRBD1 (6 bases). Germline CDR1 is SGHTA and CDR2 is FQGNSA. The V end lost 5 bases, the J end lost 9 bases, and 17 bases lay between the germline ends. The CDR3 loop spans 13 amino acids. The CDR3 DNA is TGTGCCAGCAGCGTGGGGGCGCCCGGTGGGCAGTACTTC. Residues: CASSVGAPGGQYF.

This clone was seen once. V is TRBV2 and J is TRBJ1-2; 11 nucleotides agree with TRBD1. Germline values: CDR1 SNHLY, CDR2 FYNNEI. The trim removed 6 bases at V and 8 bases at J, leaving 23 bases unmatched. CDR3 length: 19 amino acids. The DNA for the CDR3 is TGTGCCAGCAGGGCTATAACCGGGACAGGGGGAGAAAATCCGAAGGGCTACACCTTC. It is translated as CASRAITGTGGENPKGYTF.

This clone has a count of ten or more. The chain links TRBV7-2 to TRBJ2-1; TRBD1 matches 7 bases. Per the germline V gene, CDR1 is SGHTA and CDR2 is FQGNSA. V shed 7 bases and J 9 bases; nucleotides not matched to a gene: 9. This CDR3 comprises 13 residues. The CDR3 DNA reads TGTGCCAGCACCATCACTAGGGGGCGTGAGCAGTTCTTC. It encodes CASTITRGREQFF.

The chain couples TRBV13 to TRBJ2-1; no definite D call. CDR3 length: 14 amino acids. Germline values: CDR1 PRHDT, CDR2 FYEKMQ (reference sequence). Trimming cost V 7 bases and J 0 bases, with 10 bases left between them. Written as DNA, the CDR3 is TGTGCCAGCACCCCGGTCAACTCCTACAATGAGCAGTTCTTC. Translated, it gives CASTPVNSYNEQFF.